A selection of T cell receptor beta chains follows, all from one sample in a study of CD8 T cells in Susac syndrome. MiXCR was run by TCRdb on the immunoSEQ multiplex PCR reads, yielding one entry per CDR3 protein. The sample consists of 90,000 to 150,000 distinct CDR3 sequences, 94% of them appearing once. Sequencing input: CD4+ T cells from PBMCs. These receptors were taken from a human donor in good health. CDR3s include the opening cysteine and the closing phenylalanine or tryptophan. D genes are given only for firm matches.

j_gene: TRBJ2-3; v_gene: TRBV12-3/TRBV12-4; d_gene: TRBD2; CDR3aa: CASSLAGGPGADTQYF; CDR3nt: TGTGCCAGCAGTCTAGCGGGAGGGCCTGGCGCAGATACGCAGTATTTT
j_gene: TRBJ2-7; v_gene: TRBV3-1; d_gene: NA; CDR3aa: CASSQELGSYEQYF; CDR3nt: TGTGCCAGCAGCCAAGAGTTGGGTAGCTACGAGCAGTACTTC
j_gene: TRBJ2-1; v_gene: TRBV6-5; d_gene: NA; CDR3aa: CASSYQIERRYNEQFF; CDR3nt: TGTGCCAGCAGCTACCAGATCGAGCGGAGATACAATGAGCAGTTCTTC
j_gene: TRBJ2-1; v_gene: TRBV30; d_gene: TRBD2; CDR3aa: CAWSQTSGRGYEQFF; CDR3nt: TGTGCCTGGAGTCAGACTAGCGGGAGAGGCTATGAGCAGTTCTTC
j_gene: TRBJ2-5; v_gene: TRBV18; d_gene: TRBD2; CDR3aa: CASSPREGREETQYF; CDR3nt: TGTGCCAGCTCACCGAGGGAAGGGAGGGAAGAGACCCAGTACTTC
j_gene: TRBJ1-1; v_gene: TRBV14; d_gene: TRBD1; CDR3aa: CASSPFPGQQNTEAFF; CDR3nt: TGTGCCAGCAGTCCCTTTCCGGGACAGCAGAACACTGAAGCTTTCTTT
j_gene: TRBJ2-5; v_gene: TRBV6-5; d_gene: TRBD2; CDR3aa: CASRLAGQETQYF; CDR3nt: TGTGCCAGCCGACTAGCGGGCCAAGAGACCCAGTACTTC
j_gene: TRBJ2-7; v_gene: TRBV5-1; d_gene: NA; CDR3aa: CASSSATSLYEQYF; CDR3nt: TGCGCCAGCAGTAGCGCGACTAGTCTCTACGAGCAGTACTTC
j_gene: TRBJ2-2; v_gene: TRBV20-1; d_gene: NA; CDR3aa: CSAEDSDTGELFF; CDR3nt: TGCAGTGCTGAGGACAGTGACACCGGGGAGCTGTTTTTT
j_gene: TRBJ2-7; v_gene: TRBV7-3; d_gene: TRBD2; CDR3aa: CASSLSGLAGGEQYF; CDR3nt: TGTGCCAGCAGCTTAAGTGGTCTAGCGGGAGGCGAGCAGTACTTC
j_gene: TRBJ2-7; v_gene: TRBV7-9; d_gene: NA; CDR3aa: CASSLTQTGSAEQYF; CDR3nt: TGTGCAAGCAGCTTAACACAGACGGGGTCAGCCGAGCAGTACTTC
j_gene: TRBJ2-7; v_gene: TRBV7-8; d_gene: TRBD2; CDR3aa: CASSGLAVSYEQYF; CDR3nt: TGTGCCAGCAGCGGACTAGCGGTATCCTACGAGCAGTACTTC